These 29 T cell receptor beta chains came from one sample sequenced in a study of blood T cell repertoires in COVID-19 (dated by TCRdb to about 2020). The protocol used for the library was the immunoSEQ multiplex PCR assay. Sourced from immuneACCESS, this table was stored by TCRdb with only in-frame sequences that have V and J called. A share of the clones is absent; for the studies checked, an unresolved V gene accounts for under half, and the remainder has no known explanation. This sample gives more than 250,000 clones in total; 88% of them show up just once. Of the sample, around 1.2% is held by the ten largest clones. Sequencing input: PBMCs or T cells enriched from blood (not recorded which). These receptors all come from a woman in her thirties or forties with acute COVID-19.

The chain couples TRBV5-4 to TRBJ2-3, with 8 positions matching TRBD1. V lost 1 base, J lost 0 bases, and 1 base stayed unmatched. Germline V gene sequence: CDR1 SGHNT, CDR2 YYREEE (reference sequence). The CDR3 length is 15 residues. Here the CDR3 reads CASSLQGASTDTQYF. CDR3 coding DNA: TGTGCCAGCAGCTTGCAGGGGGCTAGCACAGATACGCAGTATTTT.

V usage is TRBV30 and J usage is TRBJ2-1; 11 bases align to TRBD2. The J segment lost 0 bases and the V segment lost 6 bases, leaving 4 bases of the junction unmatched. This CDR3 has 15 residues. Germline lookup yields CDR1 GTSNPN and CDR2 SVGIG (reference sequence). The CDR3 loop reads CACRLAGSSYNEQFF. In DNA form, the CDR3 reads TGTGCCTGCCGACTAGCGGGAAGCTCCTACAATGAGCAGTTCTTC. Variable domain in full (rest from reference TRBV30 and TRBJ2-1): SQTIHQWPATLVQPVGSPLSLECTVEGTSNPNLYWYRQAAGRGLQLLFYSVGIGQISSEVPQNLSASRPQDRQFILSSKKLLLSDSGFYLCACRLAGSSYNEQFFGPGTRLTVL.

The chain links TRBV28 to TRBJ2-1; 8 nucleotides line up with TRBD1. J was trimmed by 2 bases and V by 4 bases; bases with no gene match: 4. The CDR3 covers 15 residues. The V gene's germline CDR1 is MDHEN and CDR2 SYDVKM. CDR3 nucleotides: TGTGCCAGCAGTTCTTCAGGGGGCCCCTACAATGAGCAGTTCTTC. Protein sequence: CASSSSGGPYNEQFF. The full variable domain, rest sourced from reference TRBV28 and TRBJ2-1, is DVKVTQSSRYLVKRTGEKVFLECVQDMDHENMFWYRQDPGLGLRLIYFSYDVKMKEKGDIPEGYSVSREKKERFSLILESASTNQTSMYLCASSSSGGPYNEQFFGPGTRLTVL.

The rearrangement uses TRBV24-1 and TRBJ2-7, with 9 positions matching TRBD1. Germline values: CDR1 KGHDR, CDR2 SFDVKD. The CDR3 sequence is 15 residues long. J lost 4 bases, V lost 3 bases, and 6 bases had no gene match. CDR3 bases: TGTGCCACCAGTGATAAGGGACAGGGACTTTACGAGCAGTACTTC. Amino acids: CATSDKGQGLYEQYF.

The chain uses TRBV7-8 and TRBJ2-3, with 16 bases identical to TRBD2. This CDR3 has 18 amino acids. The ends lost 3 bases at V and 2 bases at J; junction bases unmatched: 5. Germline loops: CDR1 SGHVS, CDR2 FQNEAQ. This CDR3 reads CASSLGLAGGWDTDTQYF. The CDR3 DNA follows: TGTGCCAGCAGCTTGGGACTAGCGGGAGGGTGGGACACAGATACGCAGTATTTT.

This sequence joins TRBV19 and TRBJ1-6, with D perhaps TRBD1 (6 bases). The CDR3 is 14 amino acids. Deletions cut 7 bases from V and 7 bases from J, with 14 bases between. Germline values: CDR1 LNHDA, CDR2 SQIVND (reference sequence). In DNA form, the CDR3 reads TGTGCCAGTACCGAGAGGGGGTGGAATTCACCCCTCCACTTT. Amino acids: CASTERGWNSPLHF.

The J gene is TRBJ2-3, the V gene TRBV9; D not resolved. The CDR3 totals 14 residues. Germline loops: CDR1 SGDLS, CDR2 YYNGEE. V was trimmed by 4 bases and J by 4 bases, leaving 13 bases between them. The CDR3 here is CASSQRLVADTQYF. Written as DNA, the CDR3 is TGTGCCAGCAGCCAGAGACTGGTGGCAGATACGCAGTATTTT.

The rearrangement joins TRBV7-2 to TRBJ2-3, with 9 bases fitting TRBD2. CDR1 and CDR2 (germline): SGHTA, FQGNSA. V lost 5 bases and J lost 3; bases outside the gene matches: 18. The CDR3 consists of 19 residues. The chain's CDR3 is CASSLVLIFSGRRTDTQYF. The CDR3 DNA follows: TGTGCCAGCAGCCTAGTTTTAATCTTCAGCGGGAGGAGGACAGATACGCAGTATTTT.

This rearrangement joins TRBV6-2 or TRBV6-3 to TRBJ1-2, with no clear D. CDR1 is MNHEY and CDR2 is SVGEGT in the germline V gene. The CDR3 is 16 amino acids. V was clipped by 0 bases and J by 2 bases, with 13 bases between them. The CDR3 region is CASSYSPARGNYGYTF. In DNA, the CDR3 is TGTGCCAGCAGTTACTCGCCAGCACGCGGGAACTATGGCTACACCTTC.

Here the CDR3 reads CASSYSGQANTDTQYF. CDR3 DNA sequence: TGTGCCAGCAGTTACTCGGGACAGGCGAACACAGATACGCAGTATTTT. The V and J genes are TRBV6-5 and TRBJ2-3; 8 bases are shared with TRBD1. Per germline, CDR1 MNHEY and CDR2 SVGAGI. CDR3 length: 16 residues. V shed 0 bases, J shed 2 bases, and the junction held 4 bases outside the gene matches.

This chain links TRBV13 with TRBJ1-2; the D gene is possibly TRBD1 (6 bases). The V end lost 6 bases, the J end lost 3 bases, and 11 bases lay between the germline ends. In germline, CDR1 is PRHDT, CDR2 FYEKMQ (reference sequence). The CDR3 covers 13 residues. CDR3 amino acids: CASRADRHYGYTF. CDR3 DNA sequence: TGTGCCAGCAGGGCCGACAGGCACTATGGCTACACCTTC. Drawing the rest from reference TRBV13 and TRBJ1-2, the complete variable domain is AAGVIQSPRHLIKEKRETATLKCYPIPRHDTVYWYQQGPGQDPQFLISFYEKMQSDKGSIPDRFSAQQFSDYHSELNMSSLELGDSALYFCASRADRHYGYTFGSGTRLTVV.

This clone was recorded once. This chain joins TRBV28 and TRBJ1-3; 8 nucleotides line up with TRBD1. The CDR3 runs 14 residues. In germline, CDR1 is MDHEN, CDR2 SYDVKM. The V gene end was trimmed by 4 bases and the J gene end by 10 bases; junction bases not matched to a gene: 9. The DNA of the CDR3 is TGTGCCAGCAGTTACCGGGACAGGACTCTTACCATATATTTT. Protein: CASSYRDRTLTIYF. Looking up the rest from reference TRBV28 and TRBJ1-3 gives the full variable domain: DVKVTQSSRYLVKRTGEKVFLECVQDMDHENMFWYRQDPGLGLRLIYFSYDVKMKEKGDIPEGYSVSREKKERFSLILESASTNQTSMYLCASSYRDRTLTIYFGEGSWLTVV.

J is TRBJ1-2 and V is TRBV10-3; D unresolved. Between the trimmed V and J ends, which lost 3 bases and 4 bases, there was a span of 9 bases. CDR3 length equals 13 residues. Germline lookup yields CDR1 ENHRY and CDR2 SYGVKD. The CDR3 coding sequence is TGTGCCATCAGTGATGAGGGAATCTATGGCTACACCTTC. Its translation: CAISDEGIYGYTF.

The chain is built from TRBV28 and TRBJ2-1; TRBD1 agrees at 7 bases. The CDR3 has 15 residues. V lost 5 bases to trimming and J lost 7 bases; unmatched junction nucleotides: 11. CDR1 is MDHEN and CDR2 is SYDVKM in the germline V gene. The CDR3: CASSPPSTGANEQFF. As DNA, the CDR3 is TGTGCCAGCAGTCCCCCCTCAACAGGGGCTAATGAGCAGTTCTTC.

V gene TRBV5-1 combines with J gene TRBJ1-2, with 9 bases that match TRBD1. CDR1 is SGHRS and CDR2 is YFSETQ in the germline V gene. Germline trimming cut 2 bases from V and 6 bases from J; bases unmatched to any gene: 5. The length of the CDR3 is 14 residues. The CDR3 here is CASSLITGGHGYTF. As DNA, the CDR3 is TGCGCCAGCAGCTTAATAACAGGGGGCCATGGCTACACCTTC.

This sequence joins TRBV7-9 and TRBJ1-6, with D perhaps matching TRBD1 (6 bases). The CDR3 contains 14 residues. CDR1 and CDR2 from the germline V gene are SEHNR and FQNEAQ (reference sequence). Trimming cost V 5 bases and J 4 bases, with 9 bases left between them. CDR3 DNA sequence: TGTGCCAGCAGCACGGACAGTTATAATTCACCCCTCCACTTT. Translation gives CASSTDSYNSPLHF.

The chain couples TRBV19 to TRBJ1-4; 10 bases align to TRBD1. CDR3 length: 14 amino acids. The V gene end was trimmed by 8 bases and the J gene end by 7 bases; junction bases not matched to a gene: 7. Germline assignment: CDR1 LNHDA and CDR2 SQIVND (reference sequence). Here the CDR3 reads CASGTGELGEKLFF. In DNA form, the CDR3 reads TGTGCCAGTGGGACAGGGGAGTTAGGTGAAAAACTGTTTTTT.

The rearrangement joins TRBV19 to TRBJ1-2, with 8 bases lining up with TRBD1. Per the germline V gene, CDR1 is LNHDA and CDR2 is SQIVND (reference sequence). The CDR3 sequence is 15 residues long. V shed 5 bases and J 6 bases; nucleotides not matched to a gene: 11. The DNA for the CDR3 is TGTGCCAGTAGTGCGCAGGGGGCGCTTAGACATGGCTACACCTTC. Residues: CASSAQGALRHGYTF.

This chain links TRBV27 with TRBJ2-7; D perhaps matches TRBD2 (5 bases). The CDR3 is 13 amino acids. V was shortened by 7 bases and J by 2 bases, with 12 bases between the two germline ends. Germline values: CDR1 MNHEY, CDR2 SMNVEV (reference sequence). Written as DNA, the CDR3 is TGTGCCAGCAAGGACGAGGGCACCTACGAGCAGTACTTC. Translating gives CASKDEGTYEQYF.

This clone was seen a few times. Other nucleotide sequences in the sample specify the same CDR3. The chain uses TRBV12-2 and TRBJ1-2; the DNA was not used to check the table's D call, TRBD1. TRBV12-2 is labeled a pseudogene. This CDR3 is built from 17 residues. The CDR3: CASRSPPGTGGSVGYTF. The CDR3, as DNA: TGTGCAAGTCGCTCCCCCCCCGGGACAGGGGGAAGTGTTGGCTACACCTTC.

This chain uses TRBV7-8 with TRBJ1-3; no clear D. The V gene lost 3 bases and the J gene lost 2 bases, with 14 bases spanning the gap. Germline V gene sequence: CDR1 SGHVS, CDR2 FQNEAQ. The CDR3 sequence is 16 residues long. The CDR3 DNA follows: TGTGCCAGCAGCTTTGCCCGGGGATCAACTGGAAACACCATATATTTT. It encodes CASSFARGSTGNTIYF.

The chain recombines TRBV12-5 with TRBJ1-5; D is possibly TRBD1 (6 bases). V lost 6 bases to trimming and J lost 3 bases, with 12 bases between them. The germline gives CDR1 LGHNT, CDR2 FRNRAP. The CDR3 length is 14 residues. In nucleotides, the CDR3 is TGTGCTAGTGGCCACGGACAGAACAATCAGCCCCAGCATTTT. The encoded protein is CASGHGQNNQPQHF. The whole variable domain, remainder taken from reference TRBV12-5 and TRBJ1-5, is DARVTQTPRHKVTEMGQEVTMRCQPILGHNTVFWYRQTMMQGLELLAYFRNRAPLDDSGMPKDRFSAEMPDATLATLKIQPSEPRDSAVYFCASGHGQNNQPQHFGDGTRLSIL.

The J gene is TRBJ1-1, the V gene TRBV6-5, with D possibly being TRBD1 (5 bases). V lost 5 bases and J lost 14, with 21 bases in between. Germline V gene sequence: CDR1 MNHEY, CDR2 SVGAGI. The CDR3 contains 13 residues. CDR3 protein: CASSPSRVAPNFF. Written as DNA, the CDR3 is TGTGCCAGCAGTCCATCCAGGGTTGCACCTAACTTCTTT.

This clone was detected once. This chain links TRBV5-1 with TRBJ1-1; D uncertain. V was pared by 0 bases and J by 1 base, with 13 bases between. CDR1 SGHRS and CDR2 YFSETQ come from the germline V gene. This CDR3 contains 16 residues. The DNA of the CDR3 is TGCGCCAGCAGCTTGGCCTCGGCGGGCGGGAACACTGAAGCTTTCTTT. It translates to CASSLASAGGNTEAFF.

With respect to this clone: The same CDR3 also results from other DNA sequences found in this sample. This chain links TRBV27 with TRBJ1-1; TRBD1 matches at 7 bases. Germline CDR1 is MNHEY and CDR2 is SMNVEV (reference sequence). CDR3 length equals 13 residues. The V segment lost 3 bases and the J segment 4 bases; nucleotides outside the gene matches: 2. The CDR3 bases are TGTGCCAGCAGTTTTCCAGGGGGCACTGAAGCTTTCTTT. It yields the protein CASSFPGGTEAFF.

This chain joins TRBV10-2 and TRBJ2-1; tentative D call: TRBD1 (6 bases). The germline CDR1 and CDR2 sequences are WSHSY and SAAADI. V dropped 8 bases and J dropped 7 bases, with 18 bases sitting between them. The CDR3 runs 14 residues. CDR3 sequence reads: CASSWGNRGNEQFF. CDR3 sequence (DNA): TGCGCCAGCTCCTGGGGAAATAGGGGGAATGAGCAGTTCTTC.

DNA of the CDR3: TGTGCCAGCAGTGAAGCGCCGGGACACGACTATGGCTACACCTTC. Protein sequence: CASSEAPGHDYGYTF. This sequence joins TRBV2 and TRBJ1-2; a possible D gene is TRBD1 (6 bases). The CDR3 totals 15 residues. The V gene lost 0 bases and the J gene lost 3 bases, with 11 bases spanning the gap. Germline V gives CDR1 SNHLY, CDR2 FYNNEI.

V and J are TRBV19 and TRBJ2-1; 13 bases are a match to TRBD2. The trim removed 4 bases at V and 7 bases at J, leaving 7 bases unmatched. CDR3 size: 16 residues. The germline V gene has CDR1 LNHDA and CDR2 SQIVND (reference sequence). CDR3: CASSSWTSGSSNEQFF. CDR3 coding DNA: TGTGCCAGTAGTAGCTGGACTAGCGGGAGTTCGAATGAGCAGTTCTTC.

V is TRBV12-5 and J is TRBJ2-5; a weak D match, TRBD2 (6 bases). Trimming removed 1 base from V and 2 bases from J, with 14 bases in between. The CDR3 runs to 16 residues. Germline CDR1 and CDR2: LGHNT and FRNRAP. CDR3 amino acids: CASGLADPGGQETQYF. CDR3 nucleotides: TGTGCTAGTGGTTTGGCGGATCCTGGGGGGCAAGAGACCCAGTACTTC.